Listed here are 14 T cell receptor beta chains from one sample, sequenced in a study of spatial heterogeneity in lung cancer. TCRdb passed the 5' RACE reads through MiXCR, listing each CDR3 protein once. The data contain roughly 48,000 distinct CDR3 sequences, approximately 5.7% of them singletons. Time point defined: sample taken at primary tumor resection. The sequenced material consisted of unsorted whole RNA from tumor, nontumor lung or frozen PBMC. The sample in question was PBMCs, obtained at surgery. The receptor set was obtained from a male donor with early-stage non-small cell lung cancer.

As regards this clonotype: A much larger clone lies a single base off, so this may be a read error. J is TRBJ2-7 and V is TRBV6-6, with D possibly matching TRBD1 (5 bases). V dropped 8 bases and J dropped 6 bases, with 17 bases sitting between them. The germline V gene encodes CDR1 MNHNY and CDR2 SVGAGI (reference sequence). The CDR3 contains 13 residues. The CDR3 nucleotides read TGTGCCAGCGCCGCTCGATGGCAGGGCGAGCAGTACTTC. Encoded protein: CASAARWQGEQYF.

The sample holds a few counts of this clonotype. The J gene is TRBJ2-2, the V gene TRBV9, with D tentatively TRBD2 (6 bases). CDR3 length equals 14 residues. V lost 4 bases and J lost 7, with 14 bases in between. Germline values: CDR1 SGDLS, CDR2 YYNGEE. The CDR3 here is CASSPVGGNGELFF. The CDR3 DNA sequence: TGTGCCAGCAGCCCCGTGGGGGGTAACGGGGAGCTGTTTTTT.

This clonotype was found many times. This chain connects TRBV7-2 to TRBJ2-2; a possible D gene is TRBD1 (6 bases). CDR1 is SGHTA, CDR2 FQGNSA, per germline. Trimming stripped 4 bases from V and 0 bases from J, with 12 bases between. The CDR3 is made up of 16 amino acids. CDR3 region: CASSSGQTPNTGELFF. The CDR3 DNA follows: TGTGCCAGCAGCTCAGGACAGACCCCGAACACCGGGGAGCTGTTTTTT.

Ten or more counts support this clonotype. The rearrangement uses TRBV10-2 and TRBJ2-1; maybe TRBD2 (6 bases). Germline V gene sequence: CDR1 WSHSY, CDR2 SAAADI. V was trimmed by 6 bases and J by 0 bases, leaving 12 bases between them. This CDR3 region has 15 residues. CDR3 protein: CASSRAGSSYNEQFF. The CDR3 nucleotides read TGCGCCAGCAGCCGAGCGGGCAGCTCCTACAATGAGCAGTTCTTC.

This sequence joins TRBV6-1 and TRBJ1-1, with 9 bases lining up with TRBD1. V dropped 3 bases and J dropped 4; count of bases not matched to a gene: 3. The germline V gene encodes CDR1 MNHNS and CDR2 SASEGT. This CDR3 is built from 14 residues. The CDR3 reads CASSETGGITEAFF. The CDR3 coding sequence is TGTGCCAGCAGTGAGACAGGGGGGATCACTGAAGCTTTCTTT.

This clonotype has only a few counts. The chain uses TRBV6-5 and TRBJ2-5; 9 nucleotides align to TRBD2. This CDR3 spans 15 amino acids. Germline assignment: CDR1 MNHEY and CDR2 SVGAGI. Trimming took 6 bases from V and 5 from J; bases not matched to a gene: 10. The CDR3 nucleotides are TGTGCCAGCAGCCCGGGGGTAGCGGGAGTGGAGACCCAGTACTTC. Its translation is CASSPGVAGVETQYF.

This clonotype was seen many times. The rearrangement joins TRBV18 to TRBJ2-3, with D possibly being TRBD2 (5 bases). CDR1 is KGHSH and CDR2 is LQKENI in the germline V gene. V lost 3 bases and J lost 11, with 12 bases in between. The CDR3 loop spans 12 amino acids. In DNA, the CDR3 is TGTGCCAGCTCACCGAGGGAGAGAGTGCAGTATTTT. Protein sequence: CASSPRERVQYF. Using reference TRBV18 and TRBJ2-3 for the parts outside the CDR3, the full variable domain is NAGVMQNPRHLVRRRGQEARLRCSPMKGHSHVYWYRQLPEEGLKFMVYLQKENIIDESGMPKERFSAEFPKEGPSILRIQQVVRGDSAAYFCASSPRERVQYFGPGTRLTVL.

For this clonotype: Being one base from a much bigger clone, this may be a read error. The chain carries TRBV20-1 and TRBJ2-1; a possible D gene is TRBD1 (6 bases). CDR1 is DFQATT and CDR2 is SNEGSKA in the germline V gene (reference sequence). Trimming took 3 bases from V and 7 from J, leaving 19 bases between them. The CDR3 sequence is 15 residues long. DNA for the CDR3: TGCAGTGCTAGTACAGGGTCTGTTGGTAGAAATGAGCAGTTCTTC. Its protein product is CSASTGSVGRNEQFF.

This clonotype turned up a few times. This sequence joins TRBV12-3 or TRBV12-4 and TRBJ1-6; 9 bases match TRBD1. Germline trimming cut 6 bases from V and 7 bases from J; bases unmatched to any gene: 7. The CDR3 covers 15 residues. The DNA for the CDR3 is TGTGCCAGCAGATTCAACAGGGGGCTCAATTCACCCCTCCACTTT. Translating it yields CASRFNRGLNSPLHF.

This clonotype was counted ten times or more. The chain has TRBV6-2 or TRBV6-3 and TRBJ2-3; perhaps D is TRBD1 or TRBD2 (5 bases each). V shed 2 bases and J shed 4 bases, with 13 bases lying between them. This CDR3 contains 15 residues. Per the germline V gene, CDR1 is MNHEY and CDR2 is SVGEGT. CDR3: CASSYPGPDADTQYF. As DNA, the CDR3 is TGTGCCAGCAGTTACCCGGGACCTGACGCAGATACGCAGTATTTT.

In this sample, this clonotype turned up many times. The chain carries TRBV10-2 and TRBJ2-7; 10 bases fit TRBD2. The germline V gene has CDR1 WSHSY and CDR2 SAAADI. V shed 3 bases, J shed 5 bases, and the junction held 10 bases outside the gene matches. This CDR3 has 16 amino acids. The CDR3, as DNA: TGCGCCAGCAGTGACCCCTCTAGCGGGAGACCCAACGAGCAGTACTTC. This translates into CASSDPSSGRPNEQYF.

This clonotype was seen many times. The chain recombines TRBV9 with TRBJ2-7; tentatively, D is TRBD2 (5 bases). The CDR3 is 16 residues long. V was shortened by 0 bases and J by 5 bases, with 18 bases between the two germline ends. Germline CDR1 reads SGDLS; CDR2 reads YYNGEE. CDR3 DNA sequence: TGTGCCAGCAGCGTAGACGGATTAGCGTCCCGGAACGAGCAGTACTTC. Its translation: CASSVDGLASRNEQYF.

This clonotype was seen many times. This sequence joins TRBV5-6 and TRBJ2-5, with D perhaps matching TRBD2 (7 bases). The CDR3 sequence is 17 residues long. Germline CDR1 and CDR2: SGHDT and YYEEEE. V was cut by 2 bases and J by 4 bases, with 21 bases left in between. The CDR3 DNA follows: TGTGCCAGCAGCTTTGGGGGCGGGAGAGAGTTTCGAGAGACCCAGTACTTC. Translated, it gives CASSFGGGREFRETQYF. The entire variable domain, with the rest obtained from reference TRBV5-6 and TRBJ2-5, is as follows: DAGVTQSPTHLIKTRGQQVTLRCSPKSGHDTVSWYQQALGQGPQFIFQYYEEEERQRGNFPDRFSGHQFPNYSSELNVNALLLGDSALYLCASSFGGGREFRETQYFGPGTRLLVL.

This clonotype has ten or more counts. The rearrangement links TRBV7-9 to TRBJ2-5; TRBD1 matches at 7 bases. After removal of 1 base from V and 2 bases from J, the junction contained 7 bases not matched to a gene. CDR3 size: 16 residues. Germline V CDR1 and CDR2: SEHNR, FQNEAQ (reference sequence). This CDR3 is CASSLGDGGQQETQYF. The CDR3 DNA follows: TGTGCCAGCAGCTTAGGGGATGGGGGACAGCAAGAGACCCAGTACTTC. Full variable domain (missing parts from reference TRBV7-9 and TRBJ2-5): DTGVSQNPRHKITKRGQNVTFRCDPISEHNRLYWYRQTLGQGPEFLTYFQNEAQLEKSRLLSDRFSAERPKGSFSTLEIQRTEQGDSAMYLCASSLGDGGQQETQYFGPGTRLLVL.